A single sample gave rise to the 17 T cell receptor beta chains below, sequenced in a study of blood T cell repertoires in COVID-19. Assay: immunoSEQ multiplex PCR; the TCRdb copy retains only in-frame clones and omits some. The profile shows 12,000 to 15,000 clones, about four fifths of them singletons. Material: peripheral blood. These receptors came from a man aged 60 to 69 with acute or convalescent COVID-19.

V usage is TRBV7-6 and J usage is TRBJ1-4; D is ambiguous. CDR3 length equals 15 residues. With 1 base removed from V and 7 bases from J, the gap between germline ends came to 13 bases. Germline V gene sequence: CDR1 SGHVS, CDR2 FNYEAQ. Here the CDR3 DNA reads TGTGCCAGCAGCTTAGAAAGCGGATGGGGTGAAAAACTGTTTTTT. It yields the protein CASSLESGWGEKLFF. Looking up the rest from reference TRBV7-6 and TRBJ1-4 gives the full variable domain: GAGVSQSPRYKVTKRGQDVALRCDPISGHVSLYWYRQALGQGPEFLTYFNYEAQQDKSGLPNDRFSAERPEGSISTLTIQRTEQRDSAMYRCASSLESGWGEKLFFGSGTQLSVL.

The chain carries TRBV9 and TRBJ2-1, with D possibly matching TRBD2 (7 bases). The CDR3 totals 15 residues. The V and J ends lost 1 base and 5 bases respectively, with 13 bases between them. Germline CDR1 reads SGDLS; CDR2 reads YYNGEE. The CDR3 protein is CASSVYGGANNEQFF. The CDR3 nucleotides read TGTGCCAGCAGCGTATATGGGGGGGCAAACAATGAGCAGTTCTTC. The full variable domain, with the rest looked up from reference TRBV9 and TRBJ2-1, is DSGVTQTPKHLITATGQRVTLRCSPRSGDLSVYWYQQSLDQGLQFLIQYYNGEERAKGNILERFSAQQFPDLHSELNLSSLELGDSALYFCASSVYGGANNEQFFGPGTRLTVL.

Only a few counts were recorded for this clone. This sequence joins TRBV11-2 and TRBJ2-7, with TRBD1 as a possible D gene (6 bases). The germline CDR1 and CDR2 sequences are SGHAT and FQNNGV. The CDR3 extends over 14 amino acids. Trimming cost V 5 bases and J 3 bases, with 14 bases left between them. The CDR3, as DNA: TGTGCCAGCAGCGCAGCCGGGACAAACTACGAGCAGTACTTC. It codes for CASSAAGTNYEQYF.

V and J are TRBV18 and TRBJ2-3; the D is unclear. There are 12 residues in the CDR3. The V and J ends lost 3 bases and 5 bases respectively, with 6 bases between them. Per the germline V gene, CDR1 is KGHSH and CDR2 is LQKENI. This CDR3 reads CASSPPGDTQYF. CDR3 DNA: TGTGCCAGCTCACCTCCGGGAGATACGCAGTATTTT.

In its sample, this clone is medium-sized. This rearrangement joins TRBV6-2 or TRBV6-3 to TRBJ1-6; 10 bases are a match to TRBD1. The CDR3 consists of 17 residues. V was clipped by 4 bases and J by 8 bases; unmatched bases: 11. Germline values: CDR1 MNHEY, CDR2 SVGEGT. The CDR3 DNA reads TGTGCCAGCAGTTCCGACGTAATCGGGACAGGGGATTCACCCCTCCACTTT. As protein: CASSSDVIGTGDSPLHF.

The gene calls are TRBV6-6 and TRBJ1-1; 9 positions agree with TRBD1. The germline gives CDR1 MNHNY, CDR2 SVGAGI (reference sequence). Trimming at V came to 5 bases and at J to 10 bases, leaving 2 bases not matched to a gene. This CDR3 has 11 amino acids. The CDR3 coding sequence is TGTGCCAGCAGTCAGGACAGGGGAGCTTTCTTT. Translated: CASSQDRGAFF.

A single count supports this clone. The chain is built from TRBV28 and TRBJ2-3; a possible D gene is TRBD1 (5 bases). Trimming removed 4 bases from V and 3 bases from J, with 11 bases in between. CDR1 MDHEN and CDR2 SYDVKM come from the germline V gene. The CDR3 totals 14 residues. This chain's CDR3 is CASSSSGQTDTQYF. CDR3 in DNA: TGTGCCAGCAGTTCTTCCGGACAAACAGATACGCAGTATTTT. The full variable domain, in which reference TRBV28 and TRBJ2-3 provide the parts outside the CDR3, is DVKVTQSSRYLVKRTGEKVFLECVQDMDHENMFWYRQDPGLGLRLIYFSYDVKMKEKGDIPEGYSVSREKKERFSLILESASTNQTSMYLCASSSSGQTDTQYFGPGTRLTVL.

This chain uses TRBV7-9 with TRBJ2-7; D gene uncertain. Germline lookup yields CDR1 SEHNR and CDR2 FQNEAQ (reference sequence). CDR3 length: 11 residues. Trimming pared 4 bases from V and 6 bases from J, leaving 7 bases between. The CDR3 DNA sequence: TGTGCCAGCAGCTCCGTATCCGAGCAGTACTTC. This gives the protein CASSSVSEQYF. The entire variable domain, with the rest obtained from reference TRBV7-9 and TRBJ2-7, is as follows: DTGVSQNPRHKITKRGQNVTFRCDPISEHNRLYWYRQTLGQGPEFLTYFQNEAQLEKSRLLSDRFSAERPKGSFSTLEIQRTEQGDSAMYLCASSSVSEQYFGPGTRLTVT.

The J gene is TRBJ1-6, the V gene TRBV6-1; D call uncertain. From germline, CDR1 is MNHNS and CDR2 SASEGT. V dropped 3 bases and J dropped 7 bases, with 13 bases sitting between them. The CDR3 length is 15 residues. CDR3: CASSEGGFRNSPLHF. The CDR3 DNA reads TGTGCCAGCAGTGAGGGAGGCTTCCGGAATTCACCCCTCCACTTT.

The CDR3 DNA sequence: TGTGCCAGCAGCTTAGAGGGGCTGGACAATGAGCAGTTCTTC. It yields the protein CASSLEGLDNEQFF. The rearrangement joins TRBV7-9 to TRBJ2-1, with a tentative D call TRBD1 (5 bases). The CDR3 is 14 residues long. Germline CDR1 SEHNR, CDR2 FQNEAQ (reference sequence). Trimming removed 1 base at V and 5 bases at J, with 9 bases between.

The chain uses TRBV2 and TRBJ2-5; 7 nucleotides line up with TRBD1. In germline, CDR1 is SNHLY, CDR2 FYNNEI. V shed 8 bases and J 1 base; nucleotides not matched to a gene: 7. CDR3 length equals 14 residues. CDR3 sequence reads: CASVTGTAQETQYF. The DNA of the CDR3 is TGTGCCAGCGTGACAGGGACGGCCCAAGAGACCCAGTACTTC.

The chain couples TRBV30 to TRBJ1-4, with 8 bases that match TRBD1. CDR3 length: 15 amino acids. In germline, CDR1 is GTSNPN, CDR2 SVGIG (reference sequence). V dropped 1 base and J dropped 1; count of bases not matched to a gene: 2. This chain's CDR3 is CAWSGRGLTNEKLFF. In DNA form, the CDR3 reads TGTGCCTGGAGTGGCAGGGGGCTAACTAATGAAAAACTGTTTTTT. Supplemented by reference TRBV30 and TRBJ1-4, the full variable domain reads SQTIHQWPATLVQPVGSPLSLECTVEGTSNPNLYWYRQAAGRGLQLLFYSVGIGQISSEVPQNLSASRPQDRQFILSSKKLLLSDSGFYLCAWSGRGLTNEKLFFGSGTQLSVL.

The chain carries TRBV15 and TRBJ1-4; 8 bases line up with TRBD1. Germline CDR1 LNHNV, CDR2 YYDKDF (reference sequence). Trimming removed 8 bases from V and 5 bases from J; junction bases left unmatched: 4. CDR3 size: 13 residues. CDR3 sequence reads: CATRTGLNEKLFF. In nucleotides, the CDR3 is TGTGCCACCCGGACAGGGTTAAATGAAAAACTGTTTTTT. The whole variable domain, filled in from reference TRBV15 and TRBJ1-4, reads DAMVIQNPRYQVTQFGKPVTLSCSQTLNHNVMYWYQQKSSQAPKLLFHYYDKDFNNEADTPDNFQSRRPNTSFCFLDIRSPGLGDTAMYLCATRTGLNEKLFFGSGTQLSVL.

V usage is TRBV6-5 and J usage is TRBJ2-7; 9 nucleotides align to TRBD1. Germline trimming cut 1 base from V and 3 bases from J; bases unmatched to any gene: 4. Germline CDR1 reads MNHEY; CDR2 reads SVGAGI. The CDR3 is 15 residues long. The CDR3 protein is CASSYYHRGLYEQYF. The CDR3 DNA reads TGTGCCAGCAGTTACTACCACAGGGGGCTCTACGAGCAGTACTTC.

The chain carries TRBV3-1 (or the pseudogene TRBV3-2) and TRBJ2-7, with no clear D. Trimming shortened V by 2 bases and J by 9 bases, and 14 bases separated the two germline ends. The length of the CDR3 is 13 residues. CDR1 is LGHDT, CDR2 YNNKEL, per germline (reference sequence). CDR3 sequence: CASSQSYQSGQYF. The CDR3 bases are TGTGCCAGCAGCCAAAGCTATCAATCCGGGCAGTACTTC.

CDR3 region: CASSYGQGVFYTEAFF. The CDR3 coding sequence is TGTGCCAGCAGCTATGGACAGGGGGTCTTCTACACTGAAGCTTTCTTT. The chain has TRBV7-9 and TRBJ1-1, with TRBD1 identical over 10 bases. CDR1 and CDR2 (germline): SEHNR, FQNEAQ (reference sequence). V was clipped by 4 bases and J by 3 bases; unmatched bases: 8. The CDR3 consists of 16 residues.

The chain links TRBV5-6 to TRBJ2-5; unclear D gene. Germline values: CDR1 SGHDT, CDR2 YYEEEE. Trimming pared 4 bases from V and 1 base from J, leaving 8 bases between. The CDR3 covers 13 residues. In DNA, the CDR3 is TGTGCCAGCAGCCTCAGGTTCCAAGAGACCCAGTACTTC. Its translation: CASSLRFQETQYF.